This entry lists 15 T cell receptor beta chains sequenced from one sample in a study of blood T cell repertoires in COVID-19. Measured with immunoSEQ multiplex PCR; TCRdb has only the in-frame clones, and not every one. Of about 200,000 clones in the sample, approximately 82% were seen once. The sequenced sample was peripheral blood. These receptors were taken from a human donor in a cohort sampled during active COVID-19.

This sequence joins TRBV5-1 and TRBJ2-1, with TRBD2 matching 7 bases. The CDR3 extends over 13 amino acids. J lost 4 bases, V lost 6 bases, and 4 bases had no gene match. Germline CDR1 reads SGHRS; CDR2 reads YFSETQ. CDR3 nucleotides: TGCGCCAGCAAACTAGCGCCATACAATGAGCAGTTCTTC. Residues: CASKLAPYNEQFF.

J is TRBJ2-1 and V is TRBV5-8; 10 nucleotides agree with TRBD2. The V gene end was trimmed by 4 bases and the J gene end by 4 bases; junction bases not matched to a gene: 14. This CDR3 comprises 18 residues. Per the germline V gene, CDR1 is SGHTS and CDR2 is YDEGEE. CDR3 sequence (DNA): TGTGCCAGCAGCCCGGGGCTAGCGGGAGTTCTGGGTTACAATGAGCAGTTCTTC. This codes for CASSPGLAGVLGYNEQFF.

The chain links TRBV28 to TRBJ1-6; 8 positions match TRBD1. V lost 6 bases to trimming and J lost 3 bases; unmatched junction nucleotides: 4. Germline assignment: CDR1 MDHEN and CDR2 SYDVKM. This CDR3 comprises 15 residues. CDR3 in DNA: TGTGCCAGCAGCCAAGGACAGGGCTATAATTCACCCCTCCACTTT. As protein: CASSQGQGYNSPLHF.

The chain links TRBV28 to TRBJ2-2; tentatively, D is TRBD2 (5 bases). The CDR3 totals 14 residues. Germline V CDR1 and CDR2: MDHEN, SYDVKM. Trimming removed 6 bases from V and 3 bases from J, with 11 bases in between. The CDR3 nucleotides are TGTGCCAGCAGGGGCGGACTGTACACCGGGGAGCTGTTTTTT. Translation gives CASRGGLYTGELFF.

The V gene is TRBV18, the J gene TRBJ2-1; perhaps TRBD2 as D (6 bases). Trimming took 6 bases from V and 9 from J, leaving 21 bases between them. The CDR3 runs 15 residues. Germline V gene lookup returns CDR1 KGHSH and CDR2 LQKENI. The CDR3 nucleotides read TGTGCCAGCTCTCCCAGGAGTCTAGCGATCGGTGAGCAGTTCTTC. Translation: CASSPRSLAIGEQFF.

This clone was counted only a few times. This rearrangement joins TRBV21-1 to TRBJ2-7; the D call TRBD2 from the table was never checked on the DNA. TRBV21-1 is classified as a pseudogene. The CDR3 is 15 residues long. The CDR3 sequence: CASSTRLDWYYEQYF. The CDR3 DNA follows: TGTGCCAGCAGCACCCGCCTAGACTGGTACTACGAGCAGTACTTC.

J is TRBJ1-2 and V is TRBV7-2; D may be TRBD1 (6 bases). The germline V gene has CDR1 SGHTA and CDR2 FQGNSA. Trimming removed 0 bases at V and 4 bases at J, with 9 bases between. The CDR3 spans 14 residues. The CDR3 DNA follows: TGTGCCAGCAGCTTAGCCGGACAGATCTATGGCTACACCTTC. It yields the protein CASSLAGQIYGYTF.

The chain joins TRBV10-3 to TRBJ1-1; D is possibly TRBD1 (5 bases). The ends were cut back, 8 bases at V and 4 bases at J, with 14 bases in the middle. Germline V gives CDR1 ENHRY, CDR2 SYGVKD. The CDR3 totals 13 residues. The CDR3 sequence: CAIDGGVGTEAFF. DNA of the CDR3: TGTGCCATCGACGGAGGGGTTGGCACTGAAGCTTTCTTT.

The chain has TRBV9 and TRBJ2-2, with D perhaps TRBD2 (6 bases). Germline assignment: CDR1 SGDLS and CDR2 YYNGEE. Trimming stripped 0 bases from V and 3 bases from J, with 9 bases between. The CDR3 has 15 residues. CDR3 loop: CASSVDGDYTGELFF. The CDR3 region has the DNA TGTGCCAGCAGCGTAGATGGGGACTACACCGGGGAGCTGTTTTTT.

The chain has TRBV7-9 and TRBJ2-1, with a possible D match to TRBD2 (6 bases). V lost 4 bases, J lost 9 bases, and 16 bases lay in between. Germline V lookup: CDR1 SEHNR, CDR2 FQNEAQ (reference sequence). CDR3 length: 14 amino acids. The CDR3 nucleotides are TGTGCCAGCAGCTCCGGGGGAGGCGGGATTGAGCAGTTCTTC. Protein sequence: CASSSGGGGIEQFF.

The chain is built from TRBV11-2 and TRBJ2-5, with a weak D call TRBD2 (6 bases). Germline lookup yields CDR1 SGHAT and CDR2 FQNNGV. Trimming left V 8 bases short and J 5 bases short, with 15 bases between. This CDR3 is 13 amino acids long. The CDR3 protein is CASSTDRGETQYF. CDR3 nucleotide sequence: TGTGCCAGCTCCACCGACCGGGGGGAGACCCAGTACTTC.

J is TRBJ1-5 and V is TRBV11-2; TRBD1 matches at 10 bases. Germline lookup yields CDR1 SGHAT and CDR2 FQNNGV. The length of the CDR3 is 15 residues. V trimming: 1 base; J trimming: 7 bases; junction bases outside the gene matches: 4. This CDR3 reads CASSLGDRGRQPQHF. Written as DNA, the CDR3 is TGTGCCAGCAGCTTAGGTGACAGGGGGCGGCAGCCCCAGCATTTT.

The CDR3 spells CASSRGDTQYF. The DNA for the CDR3 is TGTGCCAGCAGCCGAGGGGATACGCAGTATTTT. The chain employs TRBV12-3 or TRBV12-4 and TRBJ2-3; a possible D gene is TRBD2 (5 bases). This CDR3 contains 11 residues. The ends were cut back, 6 bases at V and 6 bases at J, with 7 bases in the middle.

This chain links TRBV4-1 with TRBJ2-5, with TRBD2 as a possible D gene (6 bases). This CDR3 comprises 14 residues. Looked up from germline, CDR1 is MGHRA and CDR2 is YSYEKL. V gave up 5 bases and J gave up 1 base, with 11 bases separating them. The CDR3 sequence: CASSWPGVQETQYF. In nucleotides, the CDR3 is TGCGCCAGCAGCTGGCCGGGAGTCCAAGAGACCCAGTACTTC.

For the CDR3, the DNA is TGCGCCAGCAGCTTGAACAACAATGAGCAGTTCTTC. This codes for CASSLNNNEQFF. The rearrangement uses TRBV5-1 and TRBJ2-1; D remains ambiguous. Looked up from germline, CDR1 is SGHRS and CDR2 is YFSETQ. This CDR3 is 12 amino acids long. The V end was cut by 1 base, the J end by 5 bases, with 4 bases between.